A selection of T cell receptor beta chains follows, all from one sample in a study of early T cells in non-severe SARS-CoV-2 infection. TCRdb recomputed calls from the 5' RACE reads with MiXCR, one row per CDR3 protein. The sample includes tens of thousands of distinct CDR3 sequences, approximately 13% of them seen just once. Sequenced input: whole blood. Source of these receptors: an adult who was a healthcare worker with PCR-confirmed SARS-CoV-2 infection or an uninfected control (not recorded which). CDR3s include the opening cysteine and the closing phenylalanine or tryptophan. A D gene is named only where the DNA matches it firmly. Clone size is not always given. Where it is, it says once, few, many or a class for expanded clones.

v_call,j_call,d_call,clone_size,cdr3_aa,cdr3_nt
TRBV6-1,TRBJ2-3,NA,many,CASSPTSSTDTQYF,TGTGCCAGCAGCCCGACATCTAGCACAGATACGCAGTATTTT
TRBV4-3,TRBJ1-2,TRBD1,NA,CASSQDSGQGSFGYTF,TGCGCCAGCAGCCAAGATTCGGGACAGGGAAGCTTTGGCTACACCTTC
TRBV6-5,TRBJ2-7,TRBD1,few,CASRARQGGEQYF,TGTGCCAGCAGAGCCCGACAGGGCGGCGAGCAGTACTTC
TRBV6-5,TRBJ1-4,NA,few,CATAVATNEKLFF,TGTGCCACCGCAGTTGCAACTAATGAAAAACTGTTTTTT
TRBV20-1,TRBJ2-7,NA,few,CSASNQRVNEQYF,TGCAGTGCTAGTAATCAGCGTGTTAACGAGCAGTACTTC
TRBV28,TRBJ1-1,NA,many,CASSPVDRGMNTEAFF,TGTGCCAGCAGCCCCGTTGACCGGGGGATGAACACTGAAGCTTTCTTT
TRBV5-1,TRBJ2-1,NA,NA,CASRAIGGQKPNEQFF,TGCGCCAGCAGGGCCATTGGGGGGCAGAAACCCAATGAGCAGTTCTTC
TRBV28,TRBJ2-3,TRBD2,many,CASSFSTSGTTFADTQYF,TGTGCCAGCAGTTTTTCGACTAGCGGGACAACCTTTGCAGATACGCAGTATTTT
TRBV6-4,TRBJ1-1,NA,NA,CASRKGASNTEAFF,TGTGCCAGCAGAAAAGGGGCTTCGAACACTGAAGCTTTCTTT
TRBV4-1,TRBJ2-3,TRBD2,NA,CASSQTSGITDTQYF,TGCGCCAGCAGCCAGACTAGCGGGATCACAGATACGCAGTATTTT
TRBV9,TRBJ2-3,TRBD2,many,CASSESGEPLTDTQYF,TGTGCCAGCAGCGAAAGCGGGGAGCCTCTCACAGATACGCAGTATTTT
TRBV6-5,TRBJ2-6,TRBD1,few,CASSHLGQGPYSGANVLTF,TGTGCCAGCAGTCACCTTGGACAGGGCCCTTACTCTGGGGCCAACGTCCTGACTTTC
TRBV7-2,TRBJ2-4,NA,NA,CASSSQEEGNIQYF,TGTGCCAGCAGCTCCCAAGAAGAGGGGAACATTCAGTACTTC
TRBV5-1,TRBJ2-7,TRBD1,NA,CASSLTGAYEQYF,TGCGCCAGCAGCTTGACAGGGGCGTACGAGCAGTACTTC
TRBV20-1,TRBJ2-3,TRBD2,NA,CSARDGTSGTSQRTDTQYF,TGCAGTGCTAGAGATGGGACTAGCGGGACTTCACAACGCACAGATACGCAGTATTTT
TRBV5-1,TRBJ2-7,NA,NA,CASSLFGGFEQYF,TGCGCCAGCAGCTTGTTTGGAGGGTTCGAGCAGTACTTC
TRBV20-1,TRBJ1-6,NA,few,CSAQKSGQTLNSPLHF,TGCAGTGCTCAAAAATCCGGACAGACTCTTAATTCACCCCTCCACTTT
TRBV20-1,TRBJ2-7,NA,NA,CSASLPRGGYEQYF,TGCAGTGCTAGTCTTCCCAGGGGAGGTTACGAGCAGTACTTC
TRBV19,TRBJ2-1,TRBD2,NA,CASSTAGGPSVEQFF,TGTGCCAGTAGTACAGCGGGAGGGCCCTCGGTTGAGCAGTTCTTC
TRBV20-1,TRBJ2-1,NA,NA,CSARDFSGSGWEQFF,TGCAGTGCTAGAGATTTTTCGGGCTCGGGATGGGAGCAGTTCTTC
TRBV2,TRBJ2-5,NA,many,CASSEQGRETQYF,TGTGCCAGCAGTGAACAGGGGAGGGAGACCCAGTACTTC
TRBV5-4,TRBJ1-3,NA,few,CASWGKGSGNTIYF,TGTGCCAGCTGGGGGAAAGGCTCTGGAAACACCATATATTTT
TRBV9,TRBJ2-1,TRBD2,many,CASSPFLTSGRDNEQFF,TGTGCCAGCAGCCCCTTCTTGACTAGCGGGCGCGACAATGAGCAGTTCTTC
TRBV6-5,TRBJ2-7,NA,many,CASSARWDLASYEQYF,TGTGCCAGCTCTGCGAGGTGGGATCTGGCTTCCTACGAGCAGTACTTC
TRBV6-4,TRBJ2-3,TRBD1,many,CASSSGQGEADTQYF,TGTGCCAGCAGTTCCGGACAGGGGGAGGCAGATACGCAGTATTTT
TRBV3-1,TRBJ1-5,NA,few,CASSLGPPGNQPQHF,TGTGCCAGCAGCCTTGGGCCCCCCGGCAATCAGCCCCAGCATTTT
TRBV7-3,TRBJ2-1,TRBD1,NA,CASSLMGTDYNEQFF,TGTGCCAGCAGCTTAATGGGGACAGATTACAATGAGCAGTTCTTC
TRBV10-2,TRBJ1-5,NA,NA,CASSRSQSNQPQHF,TGCGCCAGCAGTAGGTCACAGAGCAATCAGCCCCAGCATTTT
TRBV29-1,TRBJ2-7,NA,NA,CSVGPRTHEQYF,TGCAGCGTTGGCCCCAGGACCCACGAGCAGTACTTC
TRBV5-1,TRBJ2-5,TRBD2,many,CASSWGSSGGRETQYF,TGCGCCAGCAGCTGGGGGTCTAGCGGGGGCCGAGAGACCCAGTACTTC
TRBV29-1,TRBJ2-3,NA,many,CSVDITDTQYF,TGCAGCGTTGATATCACAGATACGCAGTATTTT
TRBV12-3/TRBV12-4,TRBJ1-5,NA,many,CASSFGPNNQPQHF,TGTGCCAGCAGTTTTGGACCGAACAATCAGCCCCAGCATTTT
TRBV6-2/TRBV6-3,TRBJ2-3,TRBD2,NA,CASTRTSVTDTQYF,TGTGCCAGCACCCGAACTAGCGTGACAGATACGCAGTATTTT
TRBV5-4,TRBJ2-7,TRBD1,many,CASSLGQGAYEQYF,TGTGCCAGCAGCTTGGGGCAGGGGGCCTACGAGCAGTACTTC
TRBV10-1,TRBJ2-7,TRBD1,many,CASRYEDRSAYEQYF,TGCGCCAGCAGATACGAGGACAGGTCTGCCTACGAGCAGTACTTC
TRBV24-1,TRBJ2-5,NA,many,CATSDDTETQYF,TGTGCCACCAGTGATGACACAGAGACCCAGTACTTC
TRBV27,TRBJ1-2,NA,NA,CASSPNHTGRLGYTF,TGTGCCAGCAGTCCGAACCACACAGGGAGGCTTGGCTACACCTTC
TRBV21-1,TRBJ2-7,NA,medium-sized,CASSKVKKSLDNSYEQYF,TGTGCCAGCAGCAAAGTAAAGAAGTCTTTGGACAACTCCTACGAGCAGTACTTC
TRBV7-8,TRBJ1-6,NA,few,CASSEGPYNSPLHF,TGTGCCAGCAGCGAAGGTCCATATAATTCACCCCTCCACTTT
TRBV20-1,TRBJ2-5,TRBD2,NA,CSAGGPGVKTQYF,TGTTCGGCGGGGGGGCCCGGTGTGAAGACCCAGTACTTC
TRBV30,TRBJ1-6,NA,many,CAWIQGDSPLHF,TGTGCCTGGATACAGGGAGATTCACCCCTCCACTTT
TRBV3-1,TRBJ2-1,TRBD1,few,CASSQDSGTEDNEQFF,TGTGCCAGCAGCCAAGATTCTGGGACAGAAGACAATGAGCAGTTCTTC
TRBV11-2,TRBJ2-5,NA,NA,CASSAGLQETQYF,TGTGCCAGCAGCGCGGGACTTCAAGAGACCCAGTACTTC
TRBV6-6,TRBJ2-7,TRBD2,once,CAGSGTSGGRVYEQYF,TGTGCCGGCAGCGGAACTAGCGGGGGGCGGGTTTACGAGCAGTACTTC
TRBV3-1,TRBJ2-1,NA,many,CASRQTLTAYIYNEQFF,TGTGCCAGCAGACAAACCCTGACAGCTTACATTTACAATGAGCAGTTCTTC
TRBV10-2,TRBJ1-5,TRBD1,NA,CASTTGAFSNQPQHF,TGCGCCAGCACGACAGGGGCCTTTAGCAATCAGCCCCAGCATTTT
TRBV7-2,TRBJ1-5,TRBD1,many,CASSTGTGGYNQPQHF,TGTGCCAGCAGCACAGGGACAGGGGGCTACAATCAGCCCCAGCATTTT
TRBV3-1,TRBJ2-7,NA,many,CASSQDSLGSWAYEQYF,TGTGCCAGCAGCCAAGACTCTCTCGGCTCATGGGCCTACGAGCAGTACTTC
TRBV9,TRBJ2-2,NA,few,CASSASGGNGPGELFF,TGTGCCAGCAGCGCGTCAGGGGGGAATGGACCCGGGGAGCTGTTTTTT
TRBV27,TRBJ2-3,TRBD2,many,CASSLWGGSDTQYF,TGTGCCAGCAGTTTATGGGGGGGGTCAGATACGCAGTATTTT
TRBV5-4,TRBJ1-2,TRBD1,NA,CASSLPGTGDRYGYTF,TGTGCCAGCAGCTTACCCGGGACAGGGGATCGCTATGGCTACACCTTC
TRBV7-9,TRBJ2-5,TRBD2,few,CASSRLAGQETQYF,TGTGCCAGCAGCCGACTAGCGGGGCAAGAGACCCAGTACTTC
TRBV30,TRBJ1-1,NA,few,CAWSVMQGTEAFF,TGTGCCTGGAGTGTAATGCAGGGCACTGAAGCTTTCTTT
TRBV28,TRBJ1-1,NA,few,CASRYYTGLGTEAFF,TGTGCCAGCAGATATTATACAGGGTTGGGCACTGAAGCTTTCTTT
TRBV7-9,TRBJ1-4,TRBD1,many,CASSFQQGAGEKLFF,TGTGCCAGCAGCTTCCAACAGGGGGCGGGAGAAAAACTGTTTTTT